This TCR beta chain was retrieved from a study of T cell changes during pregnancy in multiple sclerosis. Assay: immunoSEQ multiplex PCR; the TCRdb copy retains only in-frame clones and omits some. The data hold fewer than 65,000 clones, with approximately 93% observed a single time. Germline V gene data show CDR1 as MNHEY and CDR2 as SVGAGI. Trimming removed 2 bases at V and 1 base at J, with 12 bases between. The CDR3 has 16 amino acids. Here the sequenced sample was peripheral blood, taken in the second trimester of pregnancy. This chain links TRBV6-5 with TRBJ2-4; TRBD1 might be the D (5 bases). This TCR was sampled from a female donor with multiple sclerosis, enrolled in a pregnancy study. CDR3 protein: CASSYNSGMAKNIQYF. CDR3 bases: TGTGCCAGCAGTTACAATTCAGGGATGGCCAAAAACATTCAGTACTTC.